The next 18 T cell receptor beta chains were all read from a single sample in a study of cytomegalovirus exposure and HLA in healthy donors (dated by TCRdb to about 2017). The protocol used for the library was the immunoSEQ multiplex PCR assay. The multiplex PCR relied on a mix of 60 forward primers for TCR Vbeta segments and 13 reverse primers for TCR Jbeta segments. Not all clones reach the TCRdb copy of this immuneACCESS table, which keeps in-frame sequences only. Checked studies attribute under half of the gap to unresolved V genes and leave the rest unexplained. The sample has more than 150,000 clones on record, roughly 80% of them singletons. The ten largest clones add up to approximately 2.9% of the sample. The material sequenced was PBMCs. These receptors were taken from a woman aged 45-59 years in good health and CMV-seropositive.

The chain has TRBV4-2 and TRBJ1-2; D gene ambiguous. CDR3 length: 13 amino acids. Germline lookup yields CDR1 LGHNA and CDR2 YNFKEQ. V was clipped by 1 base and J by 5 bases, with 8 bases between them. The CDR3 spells CASSQVGEYGYTF. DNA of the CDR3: TGTGCCAGCAGCCAAGTTGGGGAGTATGGCTACACCTTC.

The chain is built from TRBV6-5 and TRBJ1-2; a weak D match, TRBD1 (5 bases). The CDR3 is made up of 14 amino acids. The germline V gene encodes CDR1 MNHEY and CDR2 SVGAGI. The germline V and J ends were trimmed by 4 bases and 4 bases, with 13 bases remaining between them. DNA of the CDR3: TGTGCCAGCAGTTCTTTAGACAGTTCCTATGGCTACACCTTC. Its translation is CASSSLDSSYGYTF.

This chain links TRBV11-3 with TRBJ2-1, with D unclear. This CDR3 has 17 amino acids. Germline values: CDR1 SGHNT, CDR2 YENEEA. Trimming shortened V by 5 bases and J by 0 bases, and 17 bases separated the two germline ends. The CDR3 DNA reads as TGTGCCAGCAGCCCACGGTTCAGCCCTAGCTCCTACAATGAGCAGTTCTTC. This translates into CASSPRFSPSSYNEQFF.

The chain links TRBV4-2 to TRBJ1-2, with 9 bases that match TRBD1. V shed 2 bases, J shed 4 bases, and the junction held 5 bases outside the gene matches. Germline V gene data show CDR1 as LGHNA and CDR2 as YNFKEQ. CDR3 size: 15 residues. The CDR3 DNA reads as TGTGCCAGCAGCCAACGACAGGGGGAGGCCTATGGCTACACCTTC. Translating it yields CASSQRQGEAYGYTF.

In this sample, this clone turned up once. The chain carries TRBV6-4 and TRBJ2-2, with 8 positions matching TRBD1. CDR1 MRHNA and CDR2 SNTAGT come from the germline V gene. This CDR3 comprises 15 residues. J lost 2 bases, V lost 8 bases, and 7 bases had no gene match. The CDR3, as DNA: TGTGCCAGCGGGACAGGCTACCTAAACACCGGGGAGCTGTTTTTT. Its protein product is CASGTGYLNTGELFF.

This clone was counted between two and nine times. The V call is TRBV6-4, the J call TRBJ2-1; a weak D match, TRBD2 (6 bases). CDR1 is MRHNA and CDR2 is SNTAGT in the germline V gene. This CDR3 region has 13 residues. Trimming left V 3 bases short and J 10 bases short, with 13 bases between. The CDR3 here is CASSEYSAGEQFF. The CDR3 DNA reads TGTGCCAGCAGTGAGTATTCCGCGGGGGAGCAGTTCTTC.

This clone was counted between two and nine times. In DNA, the CDR3 is TGTGCCAGCAATAGCAGGGTCAATCAGCCCCAGCATTTT. It specifies CASNSRVNQPQHF. The V call is TRBV6-5, the J call TRBJ1-5; TRBD1 is a possible D gene (5 bases). The CDR3 extends over 13 amino acids. CDR1 and CDR2 (germline): MNHEY, SVGAGI. The V end was cut by 7 bases, the J end by 3 bases, with 10 bases between.

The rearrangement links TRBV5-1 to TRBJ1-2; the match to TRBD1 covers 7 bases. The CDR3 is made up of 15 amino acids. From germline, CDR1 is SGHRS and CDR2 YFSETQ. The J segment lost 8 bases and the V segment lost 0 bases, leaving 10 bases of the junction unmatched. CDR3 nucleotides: TGCGCCAGCAGCTTGGTGAGAGAGGGGGCGCGCGGCTACACCTTC. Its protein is CASSLVREGARGYTF.

CDR3 in amino acids: CASSSGQGRPVEQYF. The CDR3 DNA reads as TGTGCCAGCAGCTCCGGACAGGGCCGTCCTGTCGAGCAGTACTTC. The rearrangement uses TRBV7-2 and TRBJ2-7; TRBD1 matches at 8 bases. Per the germline V gene, CDR1 is SGHTA and CDR2 is FQGNSA. V was pared by 4 bases and J by 6 bases, with 11 bases of the junction left unmatched. This CDR3 has 15 amino acids.

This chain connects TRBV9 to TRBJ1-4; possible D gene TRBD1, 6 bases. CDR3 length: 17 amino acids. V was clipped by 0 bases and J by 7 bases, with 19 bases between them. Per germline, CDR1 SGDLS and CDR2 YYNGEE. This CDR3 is CASSVVPSTGFGEKLFF. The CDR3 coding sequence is TGTGCCAGCAGCGTAGTCCCTTCTACAGGGTTTGGTGAAAAACTGTTTTTT.

In DNA form, the CDR3 reads TGTGCCAGCAGTTACAGTTGGGGGCCTAACTACGAGCAGTACTTC. Its translation: CASSYSWGPNYEQYF. This chain joins TRBV6-5 and TRBJ2-7; perhaps TRBD1 as D (6 bases). The CDR3 totals 15 residues. Germline V gene sequence: CDR1 MNHEY, CDR2 SVGAGI. Trimming cost V 2 bases and J 3 bases, with 14 bases left between them.

CDR3 amino acids: CASSSDRVAYGYTF. The CDR3 DNA is TGTGCCAGCAGTTCGGACAGGGTTGCGTATGGCTACACCTTC. The chain links TRBV27 to TRBJ1-2, with 8 bases that match TRBD1. CDR3 length: 14 amino acids. Germline V gene sequence: CDR1 MNHEY, CDR2 SMNVEV (reference sequence). Unmatched junction bases numbered 6, after V lost 4 bases and J lost 5 bases.

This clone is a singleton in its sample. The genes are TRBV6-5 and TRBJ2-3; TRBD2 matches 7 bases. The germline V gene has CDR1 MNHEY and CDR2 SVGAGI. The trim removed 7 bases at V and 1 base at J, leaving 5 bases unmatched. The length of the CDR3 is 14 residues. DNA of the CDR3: TGTGCCAGCACAGCGGGGAGAGGCACAGATACGCAGTATTTT. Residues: CASTAGRGTDTQYF.

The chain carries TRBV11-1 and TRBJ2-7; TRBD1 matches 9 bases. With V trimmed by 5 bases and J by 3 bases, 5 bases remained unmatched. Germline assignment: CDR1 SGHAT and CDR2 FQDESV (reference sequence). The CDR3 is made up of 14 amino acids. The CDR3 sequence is CASSPGQGHYEQYF. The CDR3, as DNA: TGTGCCAGCAGCCCAGGACAGGGGCACTACGAGCAGTACTTC.

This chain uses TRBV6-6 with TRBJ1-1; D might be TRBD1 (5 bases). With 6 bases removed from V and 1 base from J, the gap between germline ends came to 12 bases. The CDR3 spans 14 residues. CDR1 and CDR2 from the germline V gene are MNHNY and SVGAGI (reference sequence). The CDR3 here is CASRLQDRNTEAFF. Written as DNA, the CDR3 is TGTGCCAGCAGGTTACAAGACAGGAACACTGAAGCTTTCTTT.

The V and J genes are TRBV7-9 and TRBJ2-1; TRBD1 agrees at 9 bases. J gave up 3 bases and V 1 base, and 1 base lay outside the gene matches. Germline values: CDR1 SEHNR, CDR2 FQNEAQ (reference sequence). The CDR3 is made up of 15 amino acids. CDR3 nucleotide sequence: TGTGCCAGCAGCTTAGACAGGGGGCACTACAATGAGCAGTTCTTC. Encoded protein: CASSLDRGHYNEQFF.

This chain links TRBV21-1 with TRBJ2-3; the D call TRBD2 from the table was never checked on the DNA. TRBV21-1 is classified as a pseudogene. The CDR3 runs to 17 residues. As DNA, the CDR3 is TGTGCCAGCAGCAAAAATAGCGGGGGGGTAGGCGTAGATACGCAGTATTTT. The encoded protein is CASSKNSGGVGVDTQYF.

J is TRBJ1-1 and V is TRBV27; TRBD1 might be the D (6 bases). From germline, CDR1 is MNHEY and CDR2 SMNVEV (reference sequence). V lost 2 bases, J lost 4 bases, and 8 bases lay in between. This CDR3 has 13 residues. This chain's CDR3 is CASSLDRTTEAFF. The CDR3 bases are TGTGCCAGCAGTTTAGACAGGACCACTGAAGCTTTCTTT.